This is a list of T cell receptor beta chains from one sample in a study of T cell responses to AZD1222 COVID-19 vaccine. Data came from immunoSEQ multiplex PCR; TCRdb stores just in-frame clones and leaves some out. The repertoire holds roughly 100,000 clones, with around 90% as singletons. Specimen: peripheral blood, collected 28 days after the second AZD1222 dose. The receptor set was obtained from an adult who received the AZD1222 COVID-19 vaccine. Both conserved end residues are part of each CDR3. The order of the fields is V gene, J gene, D gene, clone size, CDR3 DNA, CDR3 protein. D genes are given only for firm matches. Only some rows state a clone size, as once, few, many or a class for expanded clones.

TRBV7-3	TRBJ2-1	TRBD1	.	TGTGCCAGCAGCTTATATCCCCCGGGGTCCACAGGGGGAAGCTCCTACAATGAGCAGTTCTTC	CASSLYPPGSTGGSSYNEQFF
TRBV12-5	TRBJ1-1	.	.	TGTGCTAGTGGTTTGGACCTTGGGAATGAAGCTTTCTTT	CASGLDLGNEAFF
TRBV7-9	TRBJ2-7	TRBD1	.	TGTGCCAGCAGACGGGACAGCGCCTTCGAGCAGTACTTC	CASRRDSAFEQYF
TRBV6-5	TRBJ2-7	.	.	TGTGCCAGCAGTTTATCGCAGGGGATCTACGAGCAGTACTTC	CASSLSQGIYEQYF
TRBV19	TRBJ1-2	.	.	TGTGCCAGTAGTATGGCTGCGACAGAGGTCTATGGCTACACCTTC	CASSMAATEVYGYTF
TRBV7-6	TRBJ2-6	.	.	TGTGCCAGCAGCTTAGTAGGGTGGGGTTCTATTGGGGCCAACGTCCTGACTTTC	CASSLVGWGSIGANVLTF
TRBV6-2/TRBV6-3	TRBJ1-5	TRBD1	.	TGTGCCAGCAGTTCCACAGGGGGCTCAAGTCAGCCCCAGCATTTT	CASSSTGGSSQPQHF
TRBV5-5	TRBJ1-5	.	.	TGTGCCAGCAGCTTGGCCCCAATTCAGCCCCAGCATTTT	CASSLAPIQPQHF
TRBV3-1/TRBV3-2	TRBJ1-2	.	.	TGTGCCAGCAGCCAAGGTTGGAGTAGGTGGGGTTATGGCTACACCTTC	CASSQGWSRWGYGYTF
TRBV6-5	TRBJ1-5	.	.	TGTGCCAGCAGTTACTCAGGGCAACAGCCCCAGCATTTT	CASSYSGQQPQHF
TRBV6-2/TRBV6-3	TRBJ2-7	TRBD2	many	TGTGCCAGCAGTTCGGGGGGAGAGTCCTACGAGCAGTACTTC	CASSSGGESYEQYF
TRBV7-9	TRBJ2-1	.	few	TGTGCCAGCAGCTTAGGACTAGGGGTAAACAATGAGCAGTTCTTC	CASSLGLGVNNEQFF
TRBV18	TRBJ2-4	.	.	TGTGCCAGCTCACTCGATTTGGTGGAAAACATTCAGTACTTC	CASSLDLVENIQYF
TRBV19	TRBJ2-7	.	once	TGTGCCACCAGGACCGGCAACGAGCAGTACTTC	CATRTGNEQYF
TRBV20-1	TRBJ1-1	.	.	TGCAGTGAGGGGGGGAACACTGAAGCTTTCTTT	CSEGGNTEAFF
TRBV4-1	TRBJ1-2	.	.	TGCGCCAGCAGCCAACCCCTGAGAGCTAACTATGGCTACACCTTC	CASSQPLRANYGYTF
TRBV4-1	TRBJ1-1	.	.	TGCGCCAGCAGCCAACTAACGACTGTGAACACTGAAGCTTTCTTT	CASSQLTTVNTEAFF
TRBV27	TRBJ1-5	.	.	TGTGCCAGCAGTTTCTCTAGCAATCAGCCCCAGCATTTT	CASSFSSNQPQHF
TRBV2	TRBJ2-5	.	.	TGTGCCAGCGACGGGAAGACAGCGGCAGAGACCCAGTACTTC	CASDGKTAAETQYF
TRBV7-2	TRBJ1-4	TRBD1	.	TGTGCCAGCAGCTTGACAGGGGCAACTAATGAAAAACTGTTTTTT	CASSLTGATNEKLFF
TRBV6-5	TRBJ1-2	TRBD1	once	TGTGCCAGCAAGACAGGGGCTAACTATGGCTACACCTTC	CASKTGANYGYTF
TRBV1	TRBJ2-7	.	once	TGCACCAGCAGCCCCCGCTCCTACGAGCAGTACTTC	CTSSPRSYEQYF
TRBV7-3	TRBJ2-4	.	.	TGTGCCAGCAGCTTAGGGCAGGGTGAGAACATTCAGTACTTC	CASSLGQGENIQYF
TRBV14	TRBJ1-4	.	.	TGTGCCAGCAGCCAAGACCCCCCTTTACTTGCAACTAATGAAAAACTGTTTTTT	CASSQDPPLLATNEKLFF
TRBV3-1/TRBV3-2	TRBJ2-3	TRBD2	.	TGTGCCAGCAGCCAATCTAGCGGGGTCACAGATACGCAGTATTTT	CASSQSSGVTDTQYF
TRBV5-1	TRBJ1-2	.	.	TGCGCCAGCAGCTTGGTCGGCAGGGGCAACAACTATGGCTACACCTTC	CASSLVGRGNNYGYTF